This T cell receptor (beta chain) was identified during a study of T cell repertoires in aging, cancer and after chemotherapy. Study-level background: Glioblastoma patients receiving temozolomide-based therapy gave paired samples before and after chemotherapy. Study-level points and caveats: In healthy donors, age-related TCR diversity loss mainly reflected lost richness. Across the chemotherapy interval, each cancer cohort showed higher median generation probability, suggesting thymic rebound. No conclusions about immunological memory after chemotherapy can be drawn from the repertoire data.

Rearranged V-D-J TRB sequences were amplified with a mixed TRB-A/B primer pool. TCRdb redid the calling of the multiplex PCR reads with MiXCR, one entry per CDR3 protein. Among some 19,000 distinct CDR3 sequences listed, roughly 37% were seen once. As regards this clonotype: The antigen remains unidentified.

This CDR3 contains 16 residues. Peripheral blood genomic DNA, not sorted cells or RNA, was the template. This sequence was found in a human donor with a solid tumor. The chain couples TRBV12-3 or TRBV12-4 to TRBJ2-5; 8 nucleotides align to TRBD1. Source material: blood. In DNA form, the CDR3 reads TGTGCTAGTGCCTCGTGGGCAGGGGGCGCCGGGGAGACCCAGTACTTC. It translates to CASASWAGGAGETQYF.